The 5 T cell receptor beta chains given below trace back to one sample, sequenced in a study of vaccination and CD4 T cells after COVID-19 (dated by TCRdb to 2022 to 2024). In the paper's terms, the time point label means: late sampling 161 to 241 days after vaccination in a few convalescent patients. Libraries were made using PCR. The reads were generated on an Illumina iSeq 100. TCRdb reran the public reads through fastp at Q25 and MiXCR, keeping productive beta chains. Entries are consolidated by CDR3 protein sequence, retaining the most common genes and DNA. This sample lists 28,000 or so distinct CDR3 sequences; 50% were detected once. The ten largest clones take up more than 5% of the sample. This specimen consisted of CD4+ T cells from blood, obtained about 7 months after SARS-CoV-2 vaccination. These receptors all stem from a human donor who had recovered from COVID-19.

This clonotype was seen only a few times. The rearrangement links TRBV23-1 to TRBJ1-2; D is perhaps TRBD1 (5 bases). TRBV23-1 is placed among ORFs of uncertain function. This CDR3 contains 13 residues. V dropped 1 base and J dropped 8 bases, with 11 bases sitting between them. The CDR3 protein is CASSQLGEKGYTF. The CDR3 DNA reads as TGCGCCAGCAGTCAATTGGGGGAGAAGGGCTACACCTTC.

The rearrangement uses TRBV28 and TRBJ2-5; TRBD2 matches at 12 bases. Trimming at V came to 5 bases and at J to 1 base, leaving 8 bases not matched to a gene. Germline V gene lookup returns CDR1 MDHEN and CDR2 SYDVKM. The CDR3 totals 17 residues. CDR3 in amino acids: CASSTWTSGVIQETQYF. The CDR3 DNA reads as TGTGCCAGCAGTACTTGGACTAGCGGGGTAATCCAAGAGACCCAGTACTTC.

This rearrangement joins TRBV6-5 to TRBJ2-2, with 8 positions matching TRBD1. The CDR3 totals 19 residues. V was pared by 4 bases and J by 0 bases, with 13 bases of the junction left unmatched. CDR1 is MNHEY and CDR2 is SVGAGI in the germline V gene. Here the CDR3 reads CASSSQGGRKVSNTGELFF. The CDR3 region has the DNA TGTGCCAGCAGTTCACAGGGGGGCCGAAAAGTTTCGAACACCGGGGAGCTGTTTTTT.

This clonotype was counted a few times. The V gene is TRBV10-3, the J gene TRBJ2-5, with D perhaps TRBD1 or TRBD2 (5 bases each). Trimming pared 0 bases from V and 1 base from J, leaving 9 bases between. This CDR3 is built from 15 residues. Germline V gene lookup returns CDR1 ENHRY and CDR2 SYGVKD. CDR3 DNA: TGTGCCATCAGTGAGTCCAAGGGACCCCAAGAGACCCAGTACTTC. Its translation is CAISESKGPQETQYF.

The sample holds one count of this clonotype. The J gene is TRBJ1-5, the V gene TRBV20-1; a possible D gene is TRBD1 (6 bases). V was cut by 5 bases and J by 5 bases, with 16 bases left in between. Germline loops: CDR1 DFQATT, CDR2 SNEGSKA (reference sequence). The CDR3 is made up of 14 amino acids. CDR3 protein: CSAVLQGDYQPQHF. The DNA for the CDR3 is TGCAGTGCTGTACTACAGGGCGATTATCAGCCCCAGCATTTT.